Given below is one TCR beta chain in context. The data stem from a study of blood T cells in healthy people across ages. V was trimmed by 3 bases and J by 0 bases, leaving 9 bases between them. This CDR3 has 14 amino acids. Germline V gene sequence: CDR1 SGDLS, CDR2 YYNGEE. Together with a sample-barcoded 5' primer, a J-beta primer mix was included in a second PCR lasting about 7 to 11 cycles. TCRdb processed the 5' RACE reads anew with MiXCR; each CDR3 protein has one entry. The sample consists of approximately 490,000 distinct CDR3 sequences, under 30% of them appearing once. Each individual donor underwent a draw of ten milliliters of peripheral blood. This sample also belongs to another study, concerning T cells of mothers and their children.

The clonotype comes from a boy aged 5-17 years in good health. The J gene is TRBJ1-2, the V gene TRBV9; maybe TRBD1 (6 bases). The sequenced material came from blood. CDR3 sequence (DNA): TGTGCCAGCAGCGGGACAGCACCTAACTATGGCTACACCTTC. Its protein product is CASSGTAPNYGYTF.